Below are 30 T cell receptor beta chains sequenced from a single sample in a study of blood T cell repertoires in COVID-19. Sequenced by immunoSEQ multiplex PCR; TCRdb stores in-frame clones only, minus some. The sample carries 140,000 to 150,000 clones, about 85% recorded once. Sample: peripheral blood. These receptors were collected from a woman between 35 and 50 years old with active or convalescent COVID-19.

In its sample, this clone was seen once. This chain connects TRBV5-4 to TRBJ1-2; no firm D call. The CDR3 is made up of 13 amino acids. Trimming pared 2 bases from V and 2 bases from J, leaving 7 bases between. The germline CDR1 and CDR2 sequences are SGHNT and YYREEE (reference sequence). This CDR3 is CASSLSGNYGYTF. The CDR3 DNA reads TGTGCCAGCAGCTTAAGCGGAAACTATGGCTACACCTTC.

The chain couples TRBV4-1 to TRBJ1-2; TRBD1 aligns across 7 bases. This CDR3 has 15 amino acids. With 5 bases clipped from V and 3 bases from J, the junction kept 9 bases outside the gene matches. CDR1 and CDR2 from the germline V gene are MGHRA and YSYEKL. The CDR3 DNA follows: TGCGCCAGCAGCTTTGACGGAACAGGGGACTATGGCTACACCTTC. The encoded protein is CASSFDGTGDYGYTF.

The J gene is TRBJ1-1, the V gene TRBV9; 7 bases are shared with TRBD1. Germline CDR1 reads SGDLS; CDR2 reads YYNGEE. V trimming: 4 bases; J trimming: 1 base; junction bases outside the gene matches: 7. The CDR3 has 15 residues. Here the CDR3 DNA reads TGTGCCAGCAGCCCACGACAGGGACAGAACACTGAAGCTTTCTTT. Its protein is CASSPRQGQNTEAFF.

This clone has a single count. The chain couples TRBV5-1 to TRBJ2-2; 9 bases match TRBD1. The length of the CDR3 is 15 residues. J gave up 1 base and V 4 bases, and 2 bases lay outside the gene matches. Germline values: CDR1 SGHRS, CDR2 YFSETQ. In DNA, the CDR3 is TGCGCCAGCAGCGAGACAGGGGGGAACACCGGGGAGCTGTTTTTT. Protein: CASSETGGNTGELFF.

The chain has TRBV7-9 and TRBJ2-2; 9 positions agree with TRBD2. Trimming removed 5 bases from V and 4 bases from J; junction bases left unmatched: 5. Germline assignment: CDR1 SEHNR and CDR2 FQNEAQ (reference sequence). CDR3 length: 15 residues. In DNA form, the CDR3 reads TGTGCCAGCAGCCCGGGACTAGCTGGCACCGGGGAGCTGTTTTTT. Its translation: CASSPGLAGTGELFF.

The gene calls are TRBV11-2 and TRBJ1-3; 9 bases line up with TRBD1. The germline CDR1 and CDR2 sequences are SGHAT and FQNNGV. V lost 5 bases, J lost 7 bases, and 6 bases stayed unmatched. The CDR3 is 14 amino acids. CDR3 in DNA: TGTGCCAGCAGCCCCCGGACAGGGGAGAACACCATATATTTT. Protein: CASSPRTGENTIYF. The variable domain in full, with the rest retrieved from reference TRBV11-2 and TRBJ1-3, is EAGVAQSPRYKIIEKRQSVAFWCNPISGHATLYWYQQILGQGPKLLIQFQNNGVVDDSQLPKDRFSAERLKGVDSTLKIQPAKLEDSAVYLCASSPRTGENTIYFGEGSWLTVV.

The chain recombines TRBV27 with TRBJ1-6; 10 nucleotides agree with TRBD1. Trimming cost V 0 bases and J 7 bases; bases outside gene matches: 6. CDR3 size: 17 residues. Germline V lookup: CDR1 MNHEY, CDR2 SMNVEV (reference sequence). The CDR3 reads CASSLSPDRGYNSPLHF. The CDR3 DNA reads TGTGCCAGCAGTTTATCGCCGGACAGGGGGTACAATTCACCCCTCCACTTT.

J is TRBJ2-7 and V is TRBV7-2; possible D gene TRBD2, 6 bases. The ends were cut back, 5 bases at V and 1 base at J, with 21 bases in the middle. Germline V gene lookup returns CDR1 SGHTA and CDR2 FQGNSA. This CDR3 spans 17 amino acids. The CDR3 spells CASSPSGVAGISYEQYF. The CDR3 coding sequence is TGTGCCAGCAGCCCTTCTGGGGTTGCGGGAATTTCCTACGAGCAGTACTTC.

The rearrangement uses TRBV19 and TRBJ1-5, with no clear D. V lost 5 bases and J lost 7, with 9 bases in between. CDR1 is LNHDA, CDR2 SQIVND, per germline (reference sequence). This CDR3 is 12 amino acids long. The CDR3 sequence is CASSDPGQPQHF. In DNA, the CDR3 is TGTGCCAGTAGTGACCCGGGGCAGCCCCAGCATTTT.

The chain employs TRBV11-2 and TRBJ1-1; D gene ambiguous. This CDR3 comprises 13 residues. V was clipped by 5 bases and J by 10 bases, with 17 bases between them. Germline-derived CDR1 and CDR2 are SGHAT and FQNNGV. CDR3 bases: TGTGCCAGCAGCCTACCCGCCCCCACGGGAGCTTTCTTT. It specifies CASSLPAPTGAFF.

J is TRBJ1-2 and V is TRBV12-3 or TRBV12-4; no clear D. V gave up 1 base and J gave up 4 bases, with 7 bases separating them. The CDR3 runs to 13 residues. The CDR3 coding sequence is TGTGCCAGCAGTTTAGGGGGAGGCTATGGCTACACCTTC. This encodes CASSLGGGYGYTF.

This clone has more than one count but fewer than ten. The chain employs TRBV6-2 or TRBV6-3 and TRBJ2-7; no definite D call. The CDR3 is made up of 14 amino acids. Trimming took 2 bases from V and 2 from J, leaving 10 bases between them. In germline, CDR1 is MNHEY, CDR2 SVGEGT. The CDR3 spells CASSYVAEPYEQYF. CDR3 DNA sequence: TGTGCCAGCAGTTACGTGGCGGAACCCTACGAGCAGTACTTC.

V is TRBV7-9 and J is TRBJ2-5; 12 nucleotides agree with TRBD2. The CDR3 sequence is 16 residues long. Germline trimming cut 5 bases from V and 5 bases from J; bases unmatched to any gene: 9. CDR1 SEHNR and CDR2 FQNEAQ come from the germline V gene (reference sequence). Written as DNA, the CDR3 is TGTGCCAGCAGCGTCCAGACTAGCGGGGGTAGGGAGACCCAGTACTTC. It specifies CASSVQTSGGRETQYF. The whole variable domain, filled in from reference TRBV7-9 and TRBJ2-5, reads DTGVSQNPRHKITKRGQNVTFRCDPISEHNRLYWYRQTLGQGPEFLTYFQNEAQLEKSRLLSDRFSAERPKGSFSTLEIQRTEQGDSAMYLCASSVQTSGGRETQYFGPGTRLLVL.

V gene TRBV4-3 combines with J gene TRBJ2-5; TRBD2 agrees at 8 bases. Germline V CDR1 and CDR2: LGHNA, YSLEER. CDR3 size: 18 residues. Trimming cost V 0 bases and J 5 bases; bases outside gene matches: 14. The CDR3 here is CASSQDVPGSTSAETQYF. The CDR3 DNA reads TGCGCCAGCAGCCAAGATGTTCCGGGGTCGACTAGCGCGGAGACCCAGTACTTC.

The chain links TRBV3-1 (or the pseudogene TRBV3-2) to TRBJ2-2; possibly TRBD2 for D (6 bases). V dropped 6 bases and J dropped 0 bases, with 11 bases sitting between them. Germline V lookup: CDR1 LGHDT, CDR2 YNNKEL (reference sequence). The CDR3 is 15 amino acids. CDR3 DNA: TGTGCCAGCAGGCGGGACCGATCGAACACCGGGGAGCTGTTTTTT. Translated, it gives CASRRDRSNTGELFF.

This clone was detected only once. The CDR3, as DNA: TGTGCCAGCAGCTTCCCGGCTAGCGGGGGCACAGATACGCAGTATTTT. Translating it yields CASSFPASGGTDTQYF. V is TRBV7-9 and J is TRBJ2-3; TRBD2 matches 9 bases. Germline lookup yields CDR1 SEHNR and CDR2 FQNEAQ (reference sequence). V shed 3 bases and J 1 base; nucleotides not matched to a gene: 5. The CDR3 totals 16 residues.

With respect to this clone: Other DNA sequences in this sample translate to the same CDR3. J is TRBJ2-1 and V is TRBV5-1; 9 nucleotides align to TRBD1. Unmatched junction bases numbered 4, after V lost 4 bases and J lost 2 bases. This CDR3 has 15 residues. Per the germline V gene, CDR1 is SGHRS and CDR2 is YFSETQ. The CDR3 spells CASSPGQGTYNEQFF. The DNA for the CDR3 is TGCGCCAGCAGCCCTGGACAGGGGACCTACAATGAGCAGTTCTTC.

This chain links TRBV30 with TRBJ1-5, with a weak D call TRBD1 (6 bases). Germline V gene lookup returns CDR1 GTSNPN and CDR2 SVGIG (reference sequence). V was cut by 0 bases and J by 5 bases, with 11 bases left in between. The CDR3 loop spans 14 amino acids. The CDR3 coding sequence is TGTGCCTGGAGTGTAGGGGCAGGGGATCAGCCCCAGCATTTT. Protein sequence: CAWSVGAGDQPQHF.

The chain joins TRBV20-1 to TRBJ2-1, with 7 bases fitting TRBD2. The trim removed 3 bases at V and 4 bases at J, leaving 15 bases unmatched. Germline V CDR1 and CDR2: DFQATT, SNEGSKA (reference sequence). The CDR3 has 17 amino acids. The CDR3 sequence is CSASSRLLAARYNEQFF. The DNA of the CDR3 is TGCAGTGCTAGTTCCAGACTTCTAGCGGCCCGTTACAATGAGCAGTTCTTC.

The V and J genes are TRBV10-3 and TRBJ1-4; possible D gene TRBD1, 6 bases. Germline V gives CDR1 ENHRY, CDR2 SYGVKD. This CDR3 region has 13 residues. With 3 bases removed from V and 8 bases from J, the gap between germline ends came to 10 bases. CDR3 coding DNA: TGTGCCATCAGTGAACAGGGAGGGGAAAAACTGTTTTTT. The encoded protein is CAISEQGGEKLFF.

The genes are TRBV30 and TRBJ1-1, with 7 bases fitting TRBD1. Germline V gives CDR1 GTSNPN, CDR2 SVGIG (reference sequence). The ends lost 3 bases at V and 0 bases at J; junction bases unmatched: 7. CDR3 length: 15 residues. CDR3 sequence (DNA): TGTGCCTGGAGCGACAGGGCTCGCATGAACACTGAAGCTTTCTTT. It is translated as CAWSDRARMNTEAFF.

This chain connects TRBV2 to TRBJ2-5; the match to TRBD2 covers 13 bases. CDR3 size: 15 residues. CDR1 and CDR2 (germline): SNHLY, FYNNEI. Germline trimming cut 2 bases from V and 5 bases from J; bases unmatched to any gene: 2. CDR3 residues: CASSELLAGGETQYF. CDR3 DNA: TGTGCCAGCAGTGAACTACTAGCGGGGGGGGAGACCCAGTACTTC. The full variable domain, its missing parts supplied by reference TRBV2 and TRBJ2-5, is EPEVTQTPSHQVTQMGQEVILRCVPISNHLYFYWYRQILGQKVEFLVSFYNNEISEKSEIFDDQFSVERPDGSNFTLKIRSTKLEDSAMYFCASSELLAGGETQYFGPGTRLLVL.

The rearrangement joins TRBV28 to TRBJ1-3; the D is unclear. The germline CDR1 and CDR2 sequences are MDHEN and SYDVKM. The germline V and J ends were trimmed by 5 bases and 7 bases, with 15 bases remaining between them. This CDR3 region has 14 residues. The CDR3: CASSPHHTPNTIYF. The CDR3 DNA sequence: TGTGCCAGCAGTCCACACCACACACCCAACACCATATATTTT.

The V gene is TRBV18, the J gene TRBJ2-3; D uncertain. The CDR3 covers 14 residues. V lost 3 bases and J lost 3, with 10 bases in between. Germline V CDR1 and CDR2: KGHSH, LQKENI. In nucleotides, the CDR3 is TGTGCCAGCTCACCCCCCTTGAGAACAGATACGCAGTATTTT. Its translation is CASSPPLRTDTQYF. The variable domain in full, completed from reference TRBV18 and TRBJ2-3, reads NAGVMQNPRHLVRRRGQEARLRCSPMKGHSHVYWYRQLPEEGLKFMVYLQKENIIDESGMPKERFSAEFPKEGPSILRIQQVVRGDSAAYFCASSPPLRTDTQYFGPGTRLTVL.

CDR3 DNA: TGTGCCAGCAGCCCGGGACTAGCGACCTACGAGCAGTACTTC. Its translation is CASSPGLATYEQYF. The chain uses TRBV13 and TRBJ2-7; 10 bases agree with TRBD2. Per the germline V gene, CDR1 is PRHDT and CDR2 is FYEKMQ (reference sequence). Trimming took 5 bases from V and 2 from J; bases not matched to a gene: 3. This CDR3 spans 14 amino acids.

The CDR3 reads CASSPLGAIEAFF. CDR3 nucleotide sequence: TGTGCCAGCTCACCATTGGGGGCGATTGAAGCTTTCTTT. The rearrangement joins TRBV18 to TRBJ1-1; a possible D gene is TRBD1 (6 bases). The CDR3 length is 13 residues. Between the trimmed V and J ends, which lost 2 bases and 7 bases, there was a span of 11 bases. Germline V CDR1 and CDR2: KGHSH, LQKENI.

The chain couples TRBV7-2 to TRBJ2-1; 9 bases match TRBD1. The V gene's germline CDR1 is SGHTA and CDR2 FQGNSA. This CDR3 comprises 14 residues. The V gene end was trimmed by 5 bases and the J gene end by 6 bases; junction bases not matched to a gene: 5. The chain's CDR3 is CASSLQGASNEQFF. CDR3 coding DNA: TGTGCCAGCAGCCTACAGGGGGCATCCAATGAGCAGTTCTTC.

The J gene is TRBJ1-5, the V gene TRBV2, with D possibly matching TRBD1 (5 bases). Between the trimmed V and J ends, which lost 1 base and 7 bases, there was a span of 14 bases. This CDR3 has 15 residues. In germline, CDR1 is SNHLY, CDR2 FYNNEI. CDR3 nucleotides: TGTGCCAGCAGTGAAGGGCAGGGAAGGCGGCAGCCCCAGCATTTT. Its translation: CASSEGQGRRQPQHF.

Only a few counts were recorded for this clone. The CDR3 loop is CATSDHKRGLTDTQYF. The CDR3 nucleotides are TGTGCCACCAGTGATCATAAAAGGGGACTCACAGATACGCAGTATTTT. The chain carries TRBV24-1 and TRBJ2-3, with D perhaps TRBD2 (6 bases). The germline V gene encodes CDR1 KGHDR and CDR2 SFDVKD. The V end lost 3 bases, the J end lost 2 bases, and 14 bases lay between the germline ends. The CDR3 is 16 amino acids.

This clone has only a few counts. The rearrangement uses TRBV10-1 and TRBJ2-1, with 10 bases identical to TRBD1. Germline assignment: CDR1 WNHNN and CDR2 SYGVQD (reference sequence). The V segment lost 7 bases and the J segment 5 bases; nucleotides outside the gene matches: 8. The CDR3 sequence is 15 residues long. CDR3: CASIRQGARNNEQFF. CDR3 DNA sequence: TGCGCCAGCATTCGACAGGGGGCGCGAAACAATGAGCAGTTCTTC.